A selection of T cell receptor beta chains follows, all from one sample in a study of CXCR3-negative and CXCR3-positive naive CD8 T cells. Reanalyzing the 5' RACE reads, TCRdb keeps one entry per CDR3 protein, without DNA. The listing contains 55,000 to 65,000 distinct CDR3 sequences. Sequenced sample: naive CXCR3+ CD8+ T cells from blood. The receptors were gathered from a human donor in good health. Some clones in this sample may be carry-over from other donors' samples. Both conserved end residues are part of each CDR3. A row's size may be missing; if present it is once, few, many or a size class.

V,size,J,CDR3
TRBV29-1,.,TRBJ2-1,CSVEGPREQFF
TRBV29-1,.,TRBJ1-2,CSVEDTQAPVYGYTF
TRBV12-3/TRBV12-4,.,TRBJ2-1,CASSFGQGVDNEQFF
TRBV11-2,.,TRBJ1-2,CASTHLGRNYGYTF
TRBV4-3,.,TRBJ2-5,CASSQYGMEETQYF
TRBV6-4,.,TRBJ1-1,CASSDLPSTEAFF
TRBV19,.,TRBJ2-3,CASTQGQPTDTQYF
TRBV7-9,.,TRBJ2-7,CASRPTGGDEQYF
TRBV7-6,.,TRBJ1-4,CASSLRDSPTNEKLFF
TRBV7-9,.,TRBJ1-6,CASSPQGVGNSPLHF
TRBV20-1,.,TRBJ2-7,CSAISGLSYEQYF
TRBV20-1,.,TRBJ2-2,CSASRVAGSNTGELFF
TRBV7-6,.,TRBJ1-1,CASRAGGNTEAFF
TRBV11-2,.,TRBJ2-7,CASSAQGGTYEQYF
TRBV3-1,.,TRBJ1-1,CASSQRDAGAEAFF
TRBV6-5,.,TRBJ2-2,CASSYSHTGELFF
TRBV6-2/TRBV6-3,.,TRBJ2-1,CASSLQGSGIHNEQFF
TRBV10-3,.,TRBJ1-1,CAISVPRGRDTEAFF
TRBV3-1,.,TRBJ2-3,CASSQVGDTQYF
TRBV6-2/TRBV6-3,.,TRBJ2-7,CASSIINHEQYF
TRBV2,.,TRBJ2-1,CASNGGGAGNEQFF
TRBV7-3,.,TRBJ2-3,CASSEQGFYTDTQYF
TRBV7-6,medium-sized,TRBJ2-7,CASSLHPGDIYEQYF
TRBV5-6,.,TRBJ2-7,CASSLPGGESYEQYF
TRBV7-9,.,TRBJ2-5,CASSFLQGTGETQYF
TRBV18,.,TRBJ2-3,CASSPPTSGGFTDTQYF
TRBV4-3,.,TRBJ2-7,CASSQDRSGVFYEQYF
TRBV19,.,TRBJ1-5,CASCEADGYNQPQHF
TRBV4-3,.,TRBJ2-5,CASSRGSTQYF
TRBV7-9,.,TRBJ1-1,CASSLSAGWTEAFF
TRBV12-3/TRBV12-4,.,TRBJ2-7,CASSLWTSGGYEQYF
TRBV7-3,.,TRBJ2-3,CASSLTPGTGGSADTQYF